The TCR beta chain described here comes from a study of blood T cell repertoires in COVID-19 (dated by TCRdb to 2018 to 2020). In the study overall: Samples from collaborators originated in the United States, Italy and Spain and spanned both the acute and convalescent phases of COVID-19. Deeply sampled blood TCRbeta repertoires from subjects exposed to, actively infected with, or recovered from COVID-19 were included in the dataset. Where available, HLA class I and class II types were obtained from metadata supplied by the sample provider rather than from assay-based typing. The sample metadata nearly always contained a de-identified subject ID, COVID-19 status, age in years and sex. The repertoires were released in a freely available public database intended as a resource for research on the immune response to SARS-CoV-2. The material from the prospective study consisted of cDNA or gDNA derived from T cells, B-cell-depleted T cells, or PBMCs. Samples were obtained from the ongoing ImmuneRACE study (first 160 participants) and from 1,254 subjects provided by 6 global collaborators.

This clone came up once. What this receptor recognizes is not known. No quality values exist for individual bases; no much larger clone is one base distant. The immunoSEQ Assay, a bias-controlled multiplex PCR, was used to amplify TCRbeta CDR3 regions from genomic DNA. Per the authors' processing: The number of nucleated cells in each sample was estimated by amplification of reference gene primers within the assay. To quantify the absolute abundance of each unique TCRbeta CDR3 rearrangement, sequence reads were collapsed and filtered. For each sample, productive Simpson clonality was calculated by taking the square root of Simpson's diversity index across productive rearrangements. TCRdb took over this immuneACCESS table, retaining in-frame rearrangements with V and J assigned. Such tables are incomplete; in checked studies, under half of the missing clones stem from an unresolved V gene, and the remainder is unexplained. For V, J and clone size, that table is used; D and trimming come from the DNA. The sample table holds fewer than 250,000 clones, of which around nine tenths were seen once. The ten largest clones add up to roughly 0.79% of the sample.

V loses 0 bases of germline sequence and J loses 8 bases, and the interval between the two ends is 11 bases. The CDR3 numbers 13 residues from cysteine through phenylalanine. Only CDR3 DNA is held: 39 bases, read in frame from base 1. CDR1 and CDR2, looked up from the germline V gene, are SGHRS and YFSETQ. In Seattle, one collaborating source enrolled patients while the infection was active and tracked those patients longitudinally over the course of disease. Collaborating institutions collected whole blood in K2EDTA tubes following their own protocols. Collaborator samples were shipped for TCRbeta analysis as frozen whole blood, isolated PBMCs, or DNA extracted from either sample type. Study-level results and caveats: How much clinical and demographic metadata was included differed by source and by participant, and the metadata was provided uncurated.

The sequencing input was peripheral blood. The clonotype comes from a man under 40 with COVID-19, enrolled during active disease. Here the chain combines TRBV5-1 and TRBJ1-1; TRBD1 could be the D gene, as 6 bases match. The CDR3 amino acid sequence is: CASSLDTRGEAFF. The DNA reads TGCGCCAGCAGCTTGGATACCAGGGGAGAAGCTTTCTTT.